The 18 T cell receptor beta chains listed next were all sequenced from one sample in a study of vaccination and CD4 T cells after COVID-19. Once obtained from cultured CD4+ T cells, the DNA was sequenced using the Oncomine TCR Beta short-read assay. From the PCR reads, TCRdb called clonotypes with MiXCR, one entry per CDR3 protein. The table records roughly 15,000 distinct CDR3 sequences, around 70% of them present only once. These receptors have no known antigen. Documented treatment: roughly 11-day PBMC culture with coronavirus spike peptide pools or control peptides (ViraFEST assay). Sequenced: CD4+ T cells from blood, cultured in vitro. Every receptor here comes from a human donor who had recovered from COVID-19.

This clonotype was picked up a small number of times. The gene calls are TRBV20-1 and TRBJ2-2; D call uncertain. The V and J ends lost 6 bases and 0 bases respectively, with 11 bases between them. The CDR3 has 14 amino acids. Germline V gene data show CDR1 as DFQATT and CDR2 as SNEGSKA (reference sequence). The CDR3, as DNA: TGCAGTGCGCCGGTCGGCACGAACACCGGGGAGCTGTTTTTT. This encodes CSAPVGTNTGELFF.

The chain couples TRBV7-3 to TRBJ2-2; D possibly corresponds to TRBD1 (6 bases). Germline V CDR1 and CDR2: SGHTA, FQGTGA. The CDR3 runs to 16 residues. V was cut by 4 bases and J by 8 bases, with 20 bases left in between. CDR3 protein: CASSSQISRGAGELFF. The CDR3 nucleotides read TGTGCCAGCAGCTCCCAGATCAGCAGGGGTGCTGGGGAGCTGTTTTTT. The whole variable domain, filled in from reference TRBV7-3 and TRBJ2-2, reads GAGVSQTPSNKVTEKGKYVELRCDPISGHTALYWYRQSLGQGPEFLIYFQGTGAADDSGLPNDRFFAVRPEGSVSTLKIQRTERGDSAVYLCASSSQISRGAGELFFGEGSRLTVL.

This chain joins TRBV12-3 or TRBV12-4 and TRBJ1-2; maybe TRBD1 (6 bases). Trimming stripped 6 bases from V and 2 bases from J, with 13 bases between. This CDR3 is built from 14 residues. CDR3 DNA sequence: TGTGCCAGCAGGGGGGACATTCAGAACTATGGCTACACCTTC. Residues: CASRGDIQNYGYTF.

The count of this clonotype is one. The chain uses TRBV19 and TRBJ2-5; 9 nucleotides match TRBD2. The CDR3 sequence is 13 residues long. V lost 8 bases, J lost 3 bases, and 4 bases stayed unmatched. Germline values: CDR1 LNHDA, CDR2 SQIVND (reference sequence). DNA for the CDR3: TGTGCCAGTTCCCGACTAGCGGAAGAGACCCAGTACTTC. This gives the protein CASSRLAEETQYF.

CDR3 in amino acids: CASSVEGQGATEAFF. CDR3 DNA: TGTGCCAGCAGCGTAGAAGGGCAGGGGGCGACTGAAGCTTTCTTT. The V gene is TRBV9, the J gene TRBJ1-1, with 8 bases that match TRBD1. The CDR3 is made up of 15 amino acids. With 0 bases clipped from V and 5 bases from J, the junction kept 6 bases outside the gene matches. Germline CDR1 SGDLS, CDR2 YYNGEE.

The genes are TRBV7-6 and TRBJ2-7; TRBD2 matches 11 bases. The CDR3 consists of 14 residues. J lost 4 bases, V lost 1 base, and 0 bases had no gene match. The germline gives CDR1 SGHVS, CDR2 FNYEAQ. CDR3 sequence: CASSLGLAGYEQYF. CDR3 coding DNA: TGTGCCAGCAGCTTAGGACTAGCGGGATACGAGCAGTACTTC.

V is TRBV27 and J is TRBJ2-7; 12 nucleotides align to TRBD2. This CDR3 has 17 residues. Germline V CDR1 and CDR2: MNHEY, SMNVEV (reference sequence). The ends lost 5 bases at V and 0 bases at J; junction bases unmatched: 8. Written as DNA, the CDR3 is TGTGCCAGCAGTCCCGGGACTAGCGGGCTGAGCTCCTACGAGCAGTACTTC. Its translation: CASSPGTSGLSSYEQYF.

V usage is TRBV7-8 and J usage is TRBJ2-2, with 8 bases identical to TRBD2. V lost 4 bases to trimming and J lost 0 bases; unmatched junction nucleotides: 10. The length of the CDR3 is 18 residues. Germline V lookup: CDR1 SGHVS, CDR2 FQNEAQ. The DNA of the CDR3 is TGTGCCAGCAGCTCGCGGCCGACTAGCGTATCGAACACCGGGGAGCTGTTTTTT. It yields the protein CASSSRPTSVSNTGELFF.

The chain carries TRBV7-9 and TRBJ1-6; D not certain. There are 13 residues in the CDR3. V lost 2 bases and J lost 8, with 7 bases in between. Germline-derived CDR1 and CDR2 are SEHNR and FQNEAQ (reference sequence). The CDR3 nucleotides are TGTGCCAGCAGCTTATCTTCGGATTCACCCCTCCACTTT. Amino acid sequence: CASSLSSDSPLHF. The whole variable domain, filled in from reference TRBV7-9 and TRBJ1-6, reads DTGVSQNPRHKITKRGQNVTFRCDPISEHNRLYWYRQTLGQGPEFLTYFQNEAQLEKSRLLSDRFSAERPKGSFSTLEIQRTEQGDSAMYLCASSLSSDSPLHFGNGTRLTVT.

This clonotype was observed a few times. One end of the junction fails to match germline, which may point to a read error. The chain uses TRBV20-1 and TRBJ1-5; 8 bases agree with TRBD1. CDR1 is DFQATT and CDR2 is SNEGSKA in the germline V gene (reference sequence). This CDR3 spans 14 amino acids. CDR3 region: CSARVGQGKQPQHF. CDR3 sequence (DNA): TGCAGTGCTAGAGTTGGACAGGGCAAACAGCCCCAGCATTTT.

CDR3: CASSGLAGGQEVNEQFF. CDR3 sequence (DNA): TGTGCCAGCTCGGGACTAGCGGGAGGGCAGGAGGTCAATGAGCAGTTCTTC. V is TRBV27 and J is TRBJ2-1; 16 bases are a match to TRBD2. The V segment lost 8 bases and the J segment 6 bases; nucleotides outside the gene matches: 10. CDR1 and CDR2 (germline): MNHEY, SMNVEV (reference sequence). There are 17 residues in the CDR3.

This clonotype showed up just a few times. The CDR3 coding sequence is TGCAGTGTTCCCGTAAAAGGGGGCGCAGGACAGCCCCAGCATTTT. This codes for CSVPVKGGAGQPQHF. The J gene is TRBJ1-5, the V gene TRBV20-1; TRBD1 matches at 7 bases. The CDR3 sequence is 15 residues long. V lost 7 bases, J lost 7 bases, and 16 bases stayed unmatched. CDR1 is DFQATT, CDR2 SNEGSKA, per germline (reference sequence).

The CDR3 protein is CASSFFLAQGTEAFF. The CDR3 bases are TGTGCCAGCAGCTTTTTCCTCGCACAGGGCACTGAAGCTTTCTTT. The rearrangement uses TRBV7-8 and TRBJ1-1, with D perhaps TRBD1 (6 bases). Germline V gives CDR1 SGHVS, CDR2 FQNEAQ. With 3 bases removed from V and 4 bases from J, the gap between germline ends came to 15 bases. The CDR3 consists of 15 residues. Together with reference TRBV7-8 and TRBJ1-1, the CDR3 gives the full variable domain: GAGVSQSPRYKVAKRGQDVALRCDPISGHVSLFWYQQALGQGPEFLTYFQNEAQLDKSGLPSDRFFAERPEGSVSTLKIQRTQQEDSAVYLCASSFFLAQGTEAFFGQGTRLTVV.

The gene calls are TRBV6-1 and TRBJ1-5; D gene uncertain. Germline V gene sequence: CDR1 MNHNS, CDR2 SASEGT. V was cut by 6 bases and J by 3 bases, with 15 bases left in between. The CDR3 runs 15 residues. CDR3 bases: TGTGCCAGCAGCTCCCTTGAAGGGTACAATCAGCCCCAGCATTTT. Residues: CASSSLEGYNQPQHF.

This chain connects TRBV7-8 to TRBJ1-3; D is uncertain. CDR3 length equals 12 residues. V dropped 3 bases and J dropped 11 bases, with 11 bases sitting between them. Germline V lookup: CDR1 SGHVS, CDR2 FQNEAQ. CDR3 DNA sequence: TGTGCCAGCAGCTTGTACCCAGGCGCCATATATTTT. As protein: CASSLYPGAIYF. Complete variable domain (other parts from reference TRBV7-8 and TRBJ1-3): GAGVSQSPRYKVAKRGQDVALRCDPISGHVSLFWYQQALGQGPEFLTYFQNEAQLDKSGLPSDRFFAERPEGSVSTLKIQRTQQEDSAVYLCASSLYPGAIYFGEGSWLTVV.

The genes are TRBV29-1 and TRBJ1-2; 8 nucleotides match TRBD1. After removal of 6 bases from V and 9 bases from J, the junction contained 6 bases not matched to a gene. Germline-derived CDR1 and CDR2 are SQVTM and ANQGSEA. This CDR3 comprises 11 residues. The CDR3 sequence: CSVARDRSYTF. The CDR3 bases are TGCAGCGTCGCCCGGGACAGGAGCTACACCTTC.

The sample holds a few counts of this clonotype. V is TRBV7-8 and J is TRBJ1-2; D is perhaps TRBD1 (6 bases). V was cut by 5 bases and J by 5 bases, with 18 bases left in between. In germline, CDR1 is SGHVS, CDR2 FQNEAQ. The CDR3 contains 15 residues. CDR3 sequence: CASSQKLQGLYGYTF. CDR3 coding DNA: TGTGCCAGCAGCCAGAAACTGCAGGGGCTTTATGGCTACACCTTC.

J is TRBJ2-1 and V is TRBV24-1; 12 bases fit TRBD2. This CDR3 region has 17 residues. With 3 bases clipped from V and 2 bases from J, the junction kept 4 bases outside the gene matches. Germline V lookup: CDR1 KGHDR, CDR2 SFDVKD. CDR3 nucleotide sequence: TGTGCCACCAGTGATCCCGGACTAGCGGGACCCTACAATGAGCAGTTCTTC. Translated: CATSDPGLAGPYNEQFF.